Included here is one TCR beta chain sequence, with context. Its antigen is unidentified. Original handling: Because ImmunoSEQ provided only junction sequences with no quality scores, the filtering differed. The data were produced by immunoSEQ multiplex PCR, yet TCRdb's version contains in-frame clones alone and is incomplete. V and J calls and clone size are copied from that table; D and trimming were computed from the DNA. The sample has about 510,000 clones; around 74% are singletons. The data derive from a study of shared clonotypes between healthy human individuals. General observations from the study: Expectations were that clonotype sharing among donors would be affected by sequencing depth.

This CDR3 spans 16 amino acids. Trimming removed 4 bases from V and 0 bases from J, with 13 bases in between. Per germline, CDR1 SGHTA and CDR2 FQGNSA. V and J are TRBV7-2 and TRBJ2-4; TRBD2 is a possible D gene (7 bases). The specimen sequenced was PBMCs. The sequence was obtained from a woman aged 40 to 55 in good health. Some clones in this sample may be carry-over from other donors' samples. CDR3 region: CASSSRGGLAKNIQYF. Here the CDR3 DNA reads TGTGCCAGCAGCTCTAGGGGGGGACTAGCCAAAAACATTCAGTACTTC.